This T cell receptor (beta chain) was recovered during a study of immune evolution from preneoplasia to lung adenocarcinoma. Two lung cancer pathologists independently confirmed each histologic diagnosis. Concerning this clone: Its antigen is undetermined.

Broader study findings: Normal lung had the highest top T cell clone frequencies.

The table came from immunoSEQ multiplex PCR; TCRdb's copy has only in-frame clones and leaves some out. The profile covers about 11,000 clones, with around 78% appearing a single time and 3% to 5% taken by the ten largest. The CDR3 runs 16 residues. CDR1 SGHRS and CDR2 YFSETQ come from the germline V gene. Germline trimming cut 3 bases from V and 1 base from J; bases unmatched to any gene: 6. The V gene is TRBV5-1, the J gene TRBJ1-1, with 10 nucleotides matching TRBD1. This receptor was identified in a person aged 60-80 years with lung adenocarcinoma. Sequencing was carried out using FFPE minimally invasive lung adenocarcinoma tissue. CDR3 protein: CASSYRDRGSNTEAFF. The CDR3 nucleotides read TGCGCCAGCAGCTACCGGGACAGGGGATCGAACACTGAAGCTTTCTTT.